Shown below are 20 T cell receptor beta chains from a single sample sequenced in a study of blood T cell repertoires in COVID-19. Clones were sequenced by immunoSEQ multiplex PCR, and TCRdb holds only the in-frame ones, with some missing. The sample has some 250,000 clones, roughly 86% seen once; the top ten hold almost 4%. The sequenced sample consisted of PBMCs or T cells enriched from blood (not recorded which). The origin of the receptors is a woman aged 25 to 45 with acute COVID-19.

V gene TRBV5-1 combines with J gene TRBJ1-2; D remains unclear. The V gene lost 0 bases and the J gene lost 0 bases, with 9 bases spanning the gap. CDR1 is SGHRS, CDR2 YFSETQ, per germline. The CDR3 has 15 residues. In DNA, the CDR3 is TGCGCCAGCAGCTTGGGGGCTATCGCTAACTATGGCTACACCTTC. Its protein is CASSLGAIANYGYTF.

This clone was counted a few times. V and J are TRBV19 and TRBJ1-2, with D possibly TRBD1 on 6 matching bases. This CDR3 is 12 amino acids long. V shed 10 bases and J shed 4 bases, with 13 bases lying between them. Germline CDR1 reads LNHDA; CDR2 reads SQIVND (reference sequence). In DNA form, the CDR3 reads TGTGCCACCCAGACAGGAGGCTATGGCTACACCTTC. Its protein product is CATQTGGYGYTF.

The chain has TRBV6-1 and TRBJ1-1; tentative D call: TRBD1 (6 bases). This CDR3 comprises 15 residues. V lost 2 bases, J lost 4 bases, and 14 bases lay in between. Germline V gives CDR1 MNHNS, CDR2 SASEGT. DNA of the CDR3: TGTGCCAGCAGTGAATGGGGGGGCGGGATCACTGAAGCTTTCTTT. It specifies CASSEWGGGITEAFF.

J is TRBJ1-1 and V is TRBV4-1; 8 bases fit TRBD1. This CDR3 contains 15 residues. J lost 4 bases, V lost 3 bases, and 7 bases had no gene match. Germline loops: CDR1 MGHRA, CDR2 YSYEKL. Here the CDR3 reads CASSHGDRGATEAFF. The CDR3 DNA reads as TGCGCCAGCAGCCACGGAGACAGGGGCGCCACTGAAGCTTTCTTT.

The chain combines TRBV6-1 with TRBJ2-7; 7 bases match TRBD1. Unmatched junction bases numbered 5, after V lost 1 base and J lost 2 bases. The CDR3 totals 15 residues. CDR1 MNHNS and CDR2 SASEGT come from the germline V gene. CDR3 nucleotides: TGTGCCAGCAGTGAAGGGACAGGAAATCCCTACGAGCAGTACTTC. Protein sequence: CASSEGTGNPYEQYF.

This clone has a single count. The rearrangement links TRBV27 to TRBJ1-4, with 8 positions matching TRBD1. The germline CDR1 and CDR2 sequences are MNHEY and SMNVEV (reference sequence). This CDR3 contains 16 residues. Unmatched junction bases numbered 8, after V lost 4 bases and J lost 4 bases. Written as DNA, the CDR3 is TGTGCCAGCAGTTCGTATGGACAGGGCTATAATGAAAAACTGTTTTTT. This translates into CASSSYGQGYNEKLFF.

The V call is TRBV19, the J call TRBJ1-1; tentatively, D is TRBD1 (5 bases). V lost 3 bases and J lost 7, with 12 bases in between. Germline V lookup: CDR1 LNHDA, CDR2 SQIVND (reference sequence). The CDR3 has 13 residues. CDR3 DNA: TGTGCCAGTAGTATTTCTGGGGCTCTTGAAGCTTTCTTT. Translating gives CASSISGALEAFF. The full variable domain, its missing parts supplied by reference TRBV19 and TRBJ1-1, is DGGITQSPKYLFRKEGQNVTLSCEQNLNHDAMYWYRQDPGQGLRLIYYSQIVNDFQKGDIAEGYSVSREKKESFPLTVTSAQKNPTAFYLCASSISGALEAFFGQGTRLTVV.

V is TRBV6-5 and J is TRBJ2-7, with 9 positions matching TRBD1. The trim removed 3 bases at V and 2 bases at J, leaving 8 bases unmatched. CDR1 and CDR2 from the germline V gene are MNHEY and SVGAGI. This CDR3 comprises 16 residues. CDR3 DNA: TGTGCCAGCAGTTATGGGGGGGACAGGGTCACCTACGAGCAGTACTTC. Its protein is CASSYGGDRVTYEQYF.

The V call is TRBV29-1, the J call TRBJ1-2; tentative D call: TRBD1 (6 bases). The CDR3 runs to 9 residues. Trimming pared 6 bases from V and 9 bases from J, leaving 8 bases between. From germline, CDR1 is SQVTM and CDR2 ANQGSEA. This chain's CDR3 is CSVGDSYTF. The DNA of the CDR3 is TGCAGCGTGGGGGACAGCTACACCTTC.

The CDR3 DNA reads as TGTGCCAGCAGCTTGGGTACGGGGTGGCAGCCCCAGCATTTT. As protein: CASSLGTGWQPQHF. This rearrangement joins TRBV5-5 to TRBJ1-5, with D hard to call. CDR3 length: 14 amino acids. The germline V and J ends were trimmed by 0 bases and 7 bases, with 11 bases remaining between them. Germline CDR1 reads SGHKS; CDR2 reads YYEKEE (reference sequence).

V and J are TRBV27 and TRBJ2-4; 8 nucleotides line up with TRBD1. Trimming removed 7 bases from V and 0 bases from J; junction bases left unmatched: 8. CDR1 MNHEY and CDR2 SMNVEV come from the germline V gene (reference sequence). This CDR3 is 16 amino acids long. The CDR3: CASIRDRTLAKNIQYF. The CDR3 DNA follows: TGTGCCAGCATCCGGGACAGGACTCTAGCCAAAAACATTCAGTACTTC.

The chain employs TRBV21-1 and TRBJ2-7; TRBD1 was called by the table and not checked on the DNA. TRBV21-1 is labeled a pseudogene. The CDR3 is 19 residues long. The CDR3 region has the DNA TGTGCCAGCAGCAAAGTCAGGGCAGGGGTAAGGGTTAGGCCCTACGAGCAGTACTTC. Residues: CASSKVRAGVRVRPYEQYF.

This clone was detected only once. The chain couples TRBV6-5 to TRBJ2-7; 7 nucleotides match TRBD2. Trimming removed 7 bases from V and 2 bases from J; junction bases left unmatched: 8. This CDR3 comprises 14 residues. The germline V gene encodes CDR1 MNHEY and CDR2 SVGAGI. This CDR3 reads CASTPGGLPYEQYF. The DNA of the CDR3 is TGTGCCAGCACTCCCGGGGGGTTACCCTACGAGCAGTACTTC.

This sequence joins TRBV6-6 and TRBJ1-2; 7 bases are a match to TRBD1. Germline values: CDR1 MNHNY, CDR2 SVGAGI (reference sequence). V lost 5 bases to trimming and J lost 4 bases; unmatched junction nucleotides: 7. This CDR3 region has 14 residues. CDR3 DNA: TGTGCCAGCAGTACCCGGGGACAGTCCTATGGCTACACCTTC. Residues: CASSTRGQSYGYTF.

The rearrangement links TRBV13 to TRBJ2-5, with TRBD2 matching over 9 bases. The CDR3 is 17 residues long. The germline V gene encodes CDR1 PRHDT and CDR2 FYEKMQ (reference sequence). V lost 5 bases and J lost 1; bases outside the gene matches: 11. The DNA for the CDR3 is TGTGCCAGCAGCCCGGCGGGGGGGCCAGTATCCCAAGAGACCCAGTACTTC. The encoded protein is CASSPAGGPVSQETQYF.

V is TRBV4-3 and J is TRBJ2-1, with 8 bases aligning to TRBD2. The V gene's germline CDR1 is LGHNA and CDR2 YSLEER. J lost 5 bases, V lost 4 bases, and 16 bases had no gene match. This CDR3 is 18 amino acids long. The CDR3 loop reads CASSRSQSTSDLNNEQFF. The CDR3 coding sequence is TGCGCCAGCAGCCGCTCCCAATCGACTAGCGACCTTAACAATGAGCAGTTCTTC.

The table lists this clone with a count of one. This chain joins TRBV19 and TRBJ2-5; 8 bases align to TRBD1. The CDR3 runs to 15 residues. The V gene end was trimmed by 5 bases and the J gene end by 1 base; junction bases not matched to a gene: 6. Germline loops: CDR1 LNHDA, CDR2 SQIVND (reference sequence). CDR3 sequence: CASSAPGTGQETQYF. CDR3 nucleotide sequence: TGTGCCAGTAGTGCACCCGGGACAGGCCAAGAGACCCAGTACTTC.

The V gene is TRBV11-3, the J gene TRBJ1-5; the match to TRBD1 covers 10 bases. The CDR3 loop spans 21 amino acids. CDR1 SGHNT and CDR2 YENEEA come from the germline V gene. The junction had 14 bases not matched to a gene; V was cut back by 0 bases and J by 0 bases. The CDR3 region has the DNA TGTGCCAGCAGCTTAGAGTTCGAGGGCTGGGGACAGGGGTATAGCAATCAGCCCCAGCATTTT. This sequence encodes CASSLEFEGWGQGYSNQPQHF.

The chain combines TRBV7-2 with TRBJ1-1; D is unresolved. The CDR3 runs to 16 residues. In germline, CDR1 is SGHTA, CDR2 FQGNSA. V lost 0 bases to trimming and J lost 1 base, with 12 bases between them. Here the CDR3 reads CASSLAVSLANTEAFF. CDR3 in DNA: TGTGCCAGCAGCTTAGCGGTGAGCCTTGCGAACACTGAAGCTTTCTTT. The full variable domain, in which reference TRBV7-2 and TRBJ1-1 provide the parts outside the CDR3, is GAGVSQSPSNKVTEKGKDVELRCDPISGHTALYWYRQSLGQGLEFLIYFQGNSAPDKSGLPSDRFSAERTGGSVSTLTIQRTQQEDSAVYLCASSLAVSLANTEAFFGQGTRLTVV.

This clone was observed a few times. The rearrangement uses TRBV27 and TRBJ1-5; TRBD1 agrees at 7 bases. CDR1 is MNHEY, CDR2 SMNVEV, per germline (reference sequence). The V gene end was trimmed by 5 bases and the J gene end by 3 bases; junction bases not matched to a gene: 1. There are 13 residues in the CDR3. In DNA form, the CDR3 reads TGTGCCAGCAGTGGGACAGTCAATCAGCCCCAGCATTTT. Protein product: CASSGTVNQPQHF.